This record concerns one T cell receptor beta chain sequence. Using immunoSEQ multiplex PCR, the repertoire was profiled, and TCRdb retains in-frame clones only, with some absent. This table has about 460,000 clones, roughly nine tenths appearing once. This CDR3 is 15 amino acids long. V shed 6 bases, J shed 3 bases, and the junction held 4 bases outside the gene matches. Germline lookup yields CDR1 SNHLY and CDR2 FYNNEI. The data derive from a study of Ad26.COV2.S vaccination and SARS-CoV-2 variants. Treatment noted: about 20 received Ad26.COV2.S at low or high dose, single or two shots; roughly five received placebo; per-sample allocation not given. Day 63 after the first injection of vaccine or placebo was the sampling time.

This chain links TRBV2 with TRBJ2-2; 10 bases match TRBD2. The TCR originated in a person between 18 and 65 years old who received the Ad26.COV2.S COVID-19 vaccine or a placebo. The sequences come from peripheral blood, collected in a trial of Ad26.COV2.S vaccine versus placebo. The CDR3 protein is CASRGLAVHTGELFF. The CDR3 DNA sequence: TGTGCCAGCAGAGGACTAGCGGTTCACACCGGGGAGCTGTTTTTT.